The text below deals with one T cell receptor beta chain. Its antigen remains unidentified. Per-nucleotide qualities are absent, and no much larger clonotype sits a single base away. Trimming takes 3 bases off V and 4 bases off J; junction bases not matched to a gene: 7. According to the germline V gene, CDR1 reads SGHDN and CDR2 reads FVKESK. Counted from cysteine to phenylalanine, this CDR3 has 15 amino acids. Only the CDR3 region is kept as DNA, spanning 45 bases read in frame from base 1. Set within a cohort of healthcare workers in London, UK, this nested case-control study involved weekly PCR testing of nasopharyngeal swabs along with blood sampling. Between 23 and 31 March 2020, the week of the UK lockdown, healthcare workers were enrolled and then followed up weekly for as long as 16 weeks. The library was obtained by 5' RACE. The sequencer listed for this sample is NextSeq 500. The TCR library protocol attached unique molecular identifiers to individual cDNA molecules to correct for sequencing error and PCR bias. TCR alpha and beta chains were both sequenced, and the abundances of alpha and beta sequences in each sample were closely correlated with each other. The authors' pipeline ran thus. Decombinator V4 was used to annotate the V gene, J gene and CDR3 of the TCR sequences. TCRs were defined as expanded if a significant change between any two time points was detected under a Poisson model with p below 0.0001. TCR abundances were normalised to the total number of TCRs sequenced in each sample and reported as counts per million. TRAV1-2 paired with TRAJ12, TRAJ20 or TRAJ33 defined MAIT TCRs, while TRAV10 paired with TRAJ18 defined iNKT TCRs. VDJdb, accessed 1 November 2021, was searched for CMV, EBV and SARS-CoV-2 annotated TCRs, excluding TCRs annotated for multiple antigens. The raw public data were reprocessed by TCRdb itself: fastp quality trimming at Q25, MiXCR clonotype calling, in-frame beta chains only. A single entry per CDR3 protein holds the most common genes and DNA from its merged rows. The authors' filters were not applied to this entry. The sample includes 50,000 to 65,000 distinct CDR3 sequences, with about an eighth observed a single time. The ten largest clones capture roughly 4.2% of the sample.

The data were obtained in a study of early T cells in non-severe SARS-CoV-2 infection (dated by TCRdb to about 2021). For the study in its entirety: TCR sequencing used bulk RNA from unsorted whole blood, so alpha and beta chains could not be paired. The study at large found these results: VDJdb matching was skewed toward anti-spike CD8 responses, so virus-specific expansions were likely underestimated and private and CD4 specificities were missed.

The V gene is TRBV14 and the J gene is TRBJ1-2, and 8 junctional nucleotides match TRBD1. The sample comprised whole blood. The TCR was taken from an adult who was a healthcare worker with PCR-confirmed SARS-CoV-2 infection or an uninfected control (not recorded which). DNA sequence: TGTGCCAGCAGCCACTTCACAGGGGGTGCCTATGGCTACACCTTC. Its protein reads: CASSHFTGGAYGYTF.